These 24 T cell receptor beta chains were all obtained from the same sample, sequenced in a study of OX40 agonist ivuxolimab in advanced cancers. Library prep was done by the immunoSEQ multiplex PCR assay. The immuneACCESS repertoire file appears here via TCRdb, limited to in-frame rearrangements. These files lack a portion of the clones; in checked studies, under half of the deficit traces to unresolved V genes, and the cause of the others is not known. The sample yields about 110,000 clones; roughly 90% were counted once. In total, the top ten clones hold roughly 0.61% of the sample. The specimen comprised CD4+ or CD8+ T cells sorted from blood, sampled in a trial of the OX40 agonist ivuxolimab. These receptors originate from an adult with an advanced solid tumor such as melanoma, head and neck, liver or kidney cancer.

This clone was detected once. The chain uses TRBV19 and TRBJ2-5, with 8 positions matching TRBD2. Germline CDR1 reads LNHDA; CDR2 reads SQIVND (reference sequence). V shed 4 bases and J 2 bases; nucleotides not matched to a gene: 6. The CDR3 runs to 15 residues. The CDR3 region has the DNA TGTGCCAGTAGTACCTCGGGGGGGCAACAAGAGACCCAGTACTTC. Its protein is CASSTSGGQQETQYF.

The chain couples TRBV6-6 to TRBJ2-3; 14 bases are shared with TRBD2. After removal of 11 bases from V and 5 bases from J, the junction contained 12 bases not matched to a gene. The CDR3 covers 16 residues. Germline assignment: CDR1 MNHNY and CDR2 SVGAGI (reference sequence). The CDR3 coding sequence is TGTGCCGGTTCGACTAGCGGGAGGGTAGGAGGAGATACGCAGTATTTT. This codes for CAGSTSGRVGGDTQYF.

This CDR3 is CASSRTSGRAFSSTDTQYF. CDR3 nucleotide sequence: TGCGCCAGCAGCCGGACTAGCGGGAGGGCCTTTTCGAGCACAGATACGCAGTATTTT. The chain is built from TRBV5-1 and TRBJ2-3, with TRBD2 identical over 15 bases. The CDR3 runs to 19 residues. Germline values: CDR1 SGHRS, CDR2 YFSETQ. Trimming took 4 bases from V and 0 from J; bases not matched to a gene: 9.

J is TRBJ2-3 and V is TRBV2; TRBD1 aligns across 7 bases. V dropped 7 bases and J dropped 0; count of bases not matched to a gene: 7. Germline CDR1 is SNHLY and CDR2 is FYNNEI. This CDR3 is built from 15 residues. Written as DNA, the CDR3 is TGTGCCAGCATCGGGACAGCCTCTAGCACAGATACGCAGTATTTT. This gives the protein CASIGTASSTDTQYF.

The chain employs TRBV11-2 and TRBJ2-7; 8 positions match TRBD1. The germline V gene encodes CDR1 SGHAT and CDR2 FQNNGV. With V trimmed by 4 bases and J by 5 bases, 10 bases remained unmatched. The CDR3 is made up of 15 amino acids. The CDR3 reads CASSSPTGAENEQYF. CDR3 coding DNA: TGTGCCAGCAGCTCACCGACAGGGGCGGAAAACGAGCAGTACTTC.

J is TRBJ2-7 and V is TRBV5-4; 10 nucleotides match TRBD2. Germline values: CDR1 SGHNT, CDR2 YYREEE (reference sequence). V shed 4 bases and J 0 bases; nucleotides not matched to a gene: 4. This CDR3 comprises 15 residues. In DNA form, the CDR3 reads TGTGCCAGCAGCGGTAGCGGGGGGCTCTCCTACGAGCAGTACTTC. This codes for CASSGSGGLSYEQYF.

The gene calls are TRBV6-1 and TRBJ2-1; 16 bases map to TRBD2. This CDR3 region has 16 residues. V lost 0 bases to trimming and J lost 8 bases; unmatched junction nucleotides: 1. Germline CDR1 and CDR2: MNHNS and SASEGT. CDR3 sequence (DNA): TGTGCCAGCAGTGAAGCGGGACTAGCGGGGGGGCATGAGCAGTTCTTC. As protein: CASSEAGLAGGHEQFF.

This clone came up once. V usage is TRBV19 and J usage is TRBJ2-7, with D unclear. Germline loops: CDR1 LNHDA, CDR2 SQIVND (reference sequence). Trimming left V 5 bases short and J 0 bases short, with 17 bases between. This CDR3 is 16 amino acids long. CDR3 sequence: CASSPPWVTNSYEQYF. DNA of the CDR3: TGTGCCAGTAGTCCCCCCTGGGTGACAAACTCCTACGAGCAGTACTTC.

This chain joins TRBV6-5 and TRBJ1-2; tentative D call: TRBD1 (5 bases). V was pared by 6 bases and J by 8 bases, with 16 bases between. This CDR3 comprises 13 residues. Germline V CDR1 and CDR2: MNHEY, SVGAGI. The CDR3 spells CASRYGTVGGYTF. The DNA for the CDR3 is TGTGCCAGCAGATACGGGACCGTGGGGGGCTACACCTTC.

The V and J genes are TRBV5-1 and TRBJ2-3; D tentatively reads TRBD1 or TRBD2 (6 bases each). The germline gives CDR1 SGHRS, CDR2 YFSETQ. The CDR3 totals 14 residues. Trimming left V 5 bases short and J 2 bases short, with 12 bases between. The CDR3 nucleotides are TGCGCCAGCAGATCGGGGGCTTCCACAGATACGCAGTATTTT. Amino acid sequence: CASRSGASTDTQYF.

This clone was seen only once. The rearrangement links TRBV11-2 to TRBJ2-5; no definite D call. V lost 5 bases, J lost 4 bases, and 11 bases lay in between. CDR3 length: 13 amino acids. Germline V CDR1 and CDR2: SGHAT, FQNNGV. The chain's CDR3 is CASSQRLGETQYF. CDR3 nucleotide sequence: TGTGCCAGCAGCCAGAGACTCGGAGAGACCCAGTACTTC.

The chain combines TRBV11-2 with TRBJ2-4; weak D call: TRBD2 (7 bases). Trimming took 4 bases from V and 2 from J, leaving 24 bases between them. Germline assignment: CDR1 SGHAT and CDR2 FQNNGV. The CDR3 sequence is 19 residues long. The CDR3 is CASSSRRSWGGTSKNIQYF. DNA for the CDR3: TGTGCCAGCAGCTCGCGGCGTAGTTGGGGGGGCACGTCCAAAAACATTCAGTACTTC.

This clone was seen a few times. This sequence joins TRBV4-1 and TRBJ1-2; D is perhaps TRBD1 (5 bases). The CDR3 extends over 14 amino acids. The V end lost 0 bases, the J end lost 4 bases, and 9 bases lay between the germline ends. Germline V gene data show CDR1 as MGHRA and CDR2 as YSYEKL. The CDR3 region is CASSQEGTIYGYTF. For the CDR3, the DNA is TGCGCCAGCAGCCAAGAAGGGACTATCTATGGCTACACCTTC.

Worth noting for this clone: In the same sample, other DNA sequences code for this CDR3. The chain joins TRBV6-5 to TRBJ2-7; 7 bases map to TRBD1. The V gene's germline CDR1 is MNHEY and CDR2 SVGAGI. V was pared by 0 bases and J by 0 bases, with 5 bases of the junction left unmatched. The CDR3 loop spans 16 amino acids. The CDR3 spells CASSYSAQGSSYEQYF. CDR3 DNA sequence: TGTGCCAGCAGTTACTCGGCACAGGGGAGCTCCTACGAGCAGTACTTC.

This sequence joins TRBV9 and TRBJ2-6, with D possibly matching TRBD1 (6 bases). V lost 4 bases to trimming and J lost 0 bases, with 14 bases between them. The CDR3 covers 17 residues. Germline V gene sequence: CDR1 SGDLS, CDR2 YYNGEE. CDR3 sequence (DNA): TGTGCCAGCAGCAAAAAGGGACACCGCTCTGGGGCCAACGTCCTGACTTTC. It encodes CASSKKGHRSGANVLTF. The full variable domain, with the rest looked up from reference TRBV9 and TRBJ2-6, is DSGVTQTPKHLITATGQRVTLRCSPRSGDLSVYWYQQSLDQGLQFLIQYYNGEERAKGNILERFSAQQFPDLHSELNLSSLELGDSALYFCASSKKGHRSGANVLTFGAGSRLTVL.

V gene TRBV18 combines with J gene TRBJ1-2; D gene uncertain. CDR3 length equals 12 residues. The V end lost 2 bases, the J end lost 8 bases, and 9 bases lay between the germline ends. Looked up from germline, CDR1 is KGHSH and CDR2 is LQKENI. Here the CDR3 reads CASSPIGEGYTF. The CDR3 nucleotides read TGTGCCAGCTCACCAATCGGGGAAGGCTACACCTTC.

V usage is TRBV29-1 and J usage is TRBJ2-2; the D is unclear. The CDR3 loop spans 14 amino acids. Trimming stripped 3 bases from V and 2 bases from J, with 10 bases between. The germline V gene has CDR1 SQVTM and CDR2 ANQGSEA. The CDR3 nucleotides are TGCAGCGTTGAGGGCGTTCTTAACACCGGGGAGCTGTTTTTT. Translating gives CSVEGVLNTGELFF.

This sequence joins TRBV28 and TRBJ2-7; TRBD1 or TRBD2 may be the D gene (5 bases each). The CDR3 is 13 amino acids. The ends were cut back, 7 bases at V and 1 base at J, with 11 bases in the middle. Germline lookup yields CDR1 MDHEN and CDR2 SYDVKM. CDR3 region: CASKSGQSYEQYF. The CDR3 nucleotides are TGTGCCAGCAAATCGGGGCAGTCCTACGAGCAGTACTTC.

This clone came up once. This chain links TRBV5-1 with TRBJ2-7, with 8 bases identical to TRBD2. Germline lookup yields CDR1 SGHRS and CDR2 YFSETQ. The CDR3 loop spans 16 amino acids. The V and J ends lost 4 bases and 1 base, in that order; junction bases with no gene match: 10. CDR3 in amino acids: CASSPSSSGESYEQYF. The CDR3 nucleotides are TGCGCCAGCAGCCCCTCTAGTAGCGGGGAGTCCTACGAGCAGTACTTC. Using reference TRBV5-1 and TRBJ2-7 for the parts outside the CDR3, the full variable domain is KAGVTQTPRYLIKTRGQQVTLSCSPISGHRSVSWYQQTPGQGLQFLFEYFSETQRNKGNFPGRFSGRQFSNSRSEMNVSTLELGDSALYLCASSPSSSGESYEQYFGPGTRLTVT.

V gene TRBV5-4 combines with J gene TRBJ2-3; the D gene is possibly TRBD2 (5 bases). Trimming cost V 4 bases and J 3 bases, with 12 bases left between them. The length of the CDR3 is 14 residues. CDR1 and CDR2 from the germline V gene are SGHNT and YYREEE (reference sequence). In nucleotides, the CDR3 is TGTGCCAGCAGCCAGAGCGGCCTGACAGATACGCAGTATTTT. Residues: CASSQSGLTDTQYF.

This chain links TRBV9 with TRBJ1-6; maybe TRBD1 (6 bases). The CDR3 is 13 residues long. V shed 4 bases and J shed 10 bases, with 12 bases lying between them. Germline V gene sequence: CDR1 SGDLS, CDR2 YYNGEE. The DNA for the CDR3 is TGTGCCAGCAGCCCCACTCAGGGGTCACCCCTCCACTTT. Translated, it gives CASSPTQGSPLHF.

The chain carries TRBV6-1 and TRBJ1-1, with D perhaps matching TRBD1 (5 bases). Trimming took 11 bases from V and 2 from J, leaving 9 bases between them. The CDR3 consists of 11 residues. Looked up from germline, CDR1 is MNHNS and CDR2 is SASEGT. This CDR3 is CAAGPNTEAFF. DNA for the CDR3: TGTGCCGCGGGGCCCAACACTGAAGCTTTCTTT.

The rearrangement links TRBV6-1 to TRBJ2-2; perhaps TRBD1 as D (6 bases). V lost 7 bases and J lost 8, with 8 bases in between. Germline CDR1 MNHNS, CDR2 SASEGT. CDR3 length: 11 residues. In DNA, the CDR3 is TGTGCCAGCATTAGGGGGGGGGAGCTGTTTTTT. This sequence encodes CASIRGGELFF.

This clone was picked up one time. The genes are TRBV29-1 and TRBJ2-3; the D is unclear. The germline V and J ends were trimmed by 4 bases and 0 bases, with 8 bases remaining between them. This CDR3 contains 13 residues. Germline V gene sequence: CDR1 SQVTM, CDR2 ANQGSEA. The CDR3 here is CSVGPTSTDTQYF. The CDR3 DNA follows: TGCAGCGTTGGCCCAACTAGCACAGATACGCAGTATTTT.